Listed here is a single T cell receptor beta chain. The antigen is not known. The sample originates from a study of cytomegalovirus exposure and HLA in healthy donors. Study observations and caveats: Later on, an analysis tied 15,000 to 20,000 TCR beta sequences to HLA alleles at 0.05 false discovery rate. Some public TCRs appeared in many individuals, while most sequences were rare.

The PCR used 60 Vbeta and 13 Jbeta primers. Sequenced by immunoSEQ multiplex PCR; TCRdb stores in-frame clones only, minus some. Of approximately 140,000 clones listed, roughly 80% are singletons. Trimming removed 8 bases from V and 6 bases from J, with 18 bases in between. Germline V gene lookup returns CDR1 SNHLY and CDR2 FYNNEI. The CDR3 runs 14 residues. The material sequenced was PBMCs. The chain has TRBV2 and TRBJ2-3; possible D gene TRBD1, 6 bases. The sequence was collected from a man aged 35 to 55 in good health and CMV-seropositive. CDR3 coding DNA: TGTGCCAGCGCGACAGGCCGGCAAGTGGATACGCAGTATTTT. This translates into CASATGRQVDTQYF.